Each of the 25 T cell receptor beta chains below was sequenced from the same sample in a study of blood T cell repertoires in COVID-19. Produced via immunoSEQ multiplex PCR; TCRdb's table is partial and in-frame only. This repertoire shows about 210,000 clones, roughly 84% found once; its top ten account for 7.2%. The sample consisted of PBMCs or T cells enriched from blood (not recorded which). The receptor set was obtained from a young man in a cohort exposed to, infected with or recovered from COVID-19 (not recorded which).

The V gene is TRBV19, the J gene TRBJ1-2; D call uncertain. The V gene lost 5 bases and the J gene lost 3 bases, with 16 bases spanning the gap. Germline CDR1 and CDR2: LNHDA and SQIVND (reference sequence). CDR3 size: 15 residues. CDR3 DNA: TGTGCCAGTAGTTCCTTTACTGAGGGTGACTATGGCTACACCTTC. It translates to CASSSFTEGDYGYTF.

The chain uses TRBV27 and TRBJ1-2; D might be TRBD1 (6 bases). The germline V gene has CDR1 MNHEY and CDR2 SMNVEV (reference sequence). The CDR3 covers 13 residues. V lost 5 bases, J lost 7 bases, and 14 bases lay in between. This CDR3 is CASSLQGRAGYTF. The CDR3, as DNA: TGTGCCAGCAGTCTACAGGGTAGGGCTGGCTACACCTTC.

This clone was observed once. CDR3 protein: CASSQGDRDQETQYF. The CDR3 DNA is TGCGCCAGCAGCCAAGGGGACAGGGACCAAGAGACCCAGTACTTC. The V call is TRBV4-1, the J call TRBJ2-5; 9 nucleotides match TRBD1. The CDR3 is 15 amino acids. Germline V gives CDR1 MGHRA, CDR2 YSYEKL. The V gene end was trimmed by 1 base and the J gene end by 0 bases; junction bases not matched to a gene: 0.

V usage is TRBV5-1 and J usage is TRBJ1-2, with 9 bases matching TRBD1. The J segment lost 5 bases and the V segment lost 3 bases, leaving 5 bases of the junction unmatched. Germline CDR1 is SGHRS and CDR2 is YFSETQ. The CDR3 contains 14 residues. The CDR3 DNA is TGCGCCAGCAGCTCGACCGGGACAGGGTATGGCTACACCTTC. As protein: CASSSTGTGYGYTF.

This chain joins TRBV7-8 and TRBJ1-2; perhaps TRBD1 as D (6 bases). The CDR3 is 17 residues long. With 1 base removed from V and 7 bases from J, the gap between germline ends came to 22 bases. Looked up from germline, CDR1 is SGHVS and CDR2 is FQNEAQ. The CDR3 loop reads CASSLVKGTREDSGYTF. Written as DNA, the CDR3 is TGTGCCAGCAGCTTAGTTAAAGGGACCCGGGAGGACAGTGGCTACACCTTC.

J is TRBJ2-6 and V is TRBV15, with D possibly TRBD1 on 7 matching bases. CDR3 length equals 20 residues. The germline gives CDR1 LNHNV, CDR2 YYDKDF (reference sequence). V was trimmed by 4 bases and J by 1 base, leaving 23 bases between them. The CDR3 DNA reads as TGTGCCACCAGCACCGCAGGGGGGACGATTCGTGAATCTGGGGCCAACGTCCTGACTTTC. Protein: CATSTAGGTIRESGANVLTF. Variable domain in full (rest from reference TRBV15 and TRBJ2-6): DAMVIQNPRYQVTQFGKPVTLSCSQTLNHNVMYWYQQKSSQAPKLLFHYYDKDFNNEADTPDNFQSRRPNTSFCFLDIRSPGLGDTAMYLCATSTAGGTIRESGANVLTFGAGSRLTVL.

The V gene is TRBV4-1, the J gene TRBJ1-5; unclear D gene. Germline CDR1 and CDR2: MGHRA and YSYEKL. Trimming took 0 bases from V and 7 from J, leaving 10 bases between them. The CDR3 loop spans 14 amino acids. CDR3 sequence: CASSQDVSLQPQHF. The CDR3 coding sequence is TGCGCCAGCAGCCAAGATGTGTCTCTCCAGCCCCAGCATTTT.

J is TRBJ2-1 and V is TRBV2; TRBD2 is a possible D gene (5 bases). The CDR3 sequence is 12 residues long. V was cut by 6 bases and J by 8 bases, with 11 bases left in between. From germline, CDR1 is SNHLY and CDR2 FYNNEI. The CDR3 protein is CASSRTSYEQFF. The CDR3 coding sequence is TGTGCCAGCAGCCGAACTAGTTATGAGCAGTTCTTC.

The chain employs TRBV2 and TRBJ1-2, with 9 bases identical to TRBD1. J was trimmed by 8 bases and V by 6 bases; bases with no gene match: 1. Germline V gene lookup returns CDR1 SNHLY and CDR2 FYNNEI. This CDR3 spans 11 amino acids. The CDR3 spells CASRTGGGYTF. CDR3 bases: TGTGCCAGCAGGACAGGGGGGGGCTACACCTTC. Drawing the rest from reference TRBV2 and TRBJ1-2, the complete variable domain is EPEVTQTPSHQVTQMGQEVILRCVPISNHLYFYWYRQILGQKVEFLVSFYNNEISEKSEIFDDQFSVERPDGSNFTLKIRSTKLEDSAMYFCASRTGGGYTFGSGTRLTVV.

This chain connects TRBV5-1 to TRBJ2-5, with 11 nucleotides matching TRBD2. Germline CDR1 reads SGHRS; CDR2 reads YFSETQ. The CDR3 spans 15 residues. Trimming at V came to 1 base and at J to 2 bases, leaving 1 base not matched to a gene. CDR3 bases: TGCGCCAGCAGCTTGCGACTAGCGGGACAAGAGACCCAGTACTTC. As protein: CASSLRLAGQETQYF.

The J gene is TRBJ1-6, the V gene TRBV9, with a tentative D call TRBD1 (5 bases). The CDR3 length is 14 residues. Germline-derived CDR1 and CDR2 are SGDLS and YYNGEE. The V end lost 3 bases, the J end lost 5 bases, and 9 bases lay between the germline ends. CDR3 DNA: TGTGCCAGCAGCGCCCAAGGGGATAATTCACCCCTCCACTTT. Amino acids: CASSAQGDNSPLHF. Complete variable domain (other parts from reference TRBV9 and TRBJ1-6): DSGVTQTPKHLITATGQRVTLRCSPRSGDLSVYWYQQSLDQGLQFLIQYYNGEERAKGNILERFSAQQFPDLHSELNLSSLELGDSALYFCASSAQGDNSPLHFGNGTRLTVT.

V usage is TRBV29-1 and J usage is TRBJ2-1; 8 bases agree with TRBD2. CDR1 is SQVTM, CDR2 ANQGSEA, per germline. The trim removed 1 base at V and 9 bases at J, leaving 14 bases unmatched. The CDR3 loop spans 16 amino acids. The chain's CDR3 is CSVEGGTRGLLGEQFF. Here the CDR3 DNA reads TGCAGCGTTGAAGGGGGGACTAGGGGTCTACTGGGTGAGCAGTTCTTC.

Comments on this clone: The sample has other DNA sequences that encode this CDR3 too. This sequence joins TRBV5-1 and TRBJ1-1, with TRBD1 identical over 8 bases. Unmatched junction bases numbered 4, after V lost 4 bases and J lost 8 bases. The V gene's germline CDR1 is SGHRS and CDR2 YFSETQ. The CDR3 contains 12 residues. This chain's CDR3 is CASSPGTGEAFF. In DNA form, the CDR3 reads TGCGCCAGCAGCCCAGGGACAGGCGAAGCTTTCTTT. Full variable domain (remainder filled in from reference TRBV5-1 and TRBJ1-1): KAGVTQTPRYLIKTRGQQVTLSCSPISGHRSVSWYQQTPGQGLQFLFEYFSETQRNKGNFPGRFSGRQFSNSRSEMNVSTLELGDSALYLCASSPGTGEAFFGQGTRLTVV.

The chain links TRBV25-1 to TRBJ1-1; tentatively, D is TRBD1 (6 bases). Trimming removed 6 bases from V and 2 bases from J, with 10 bases in between. The germline gives CDR1 MGHDK, CDR2 SYGVNS. This CDR3 has 13 residues. The chain's CDR3 is CASRGTRNTEAFF. DNA of the CDR3: TGTGCCAGCAGGGGGACAAGAAACACTGAAGCTTTCTTT. Together with reference TRBV25-1 and TRBJ1-1, the CDR3 gives the full variable domain: EADIYQTPRYLVIGTGKKITLECSQTMGHDKMYWYQQDPGMELHLIHYSYGVNSTEKGDLSSESTVSRIRTEHFPLTLESARPSHTSQYLCASRGTRNTEAFFGQGTRLTVV.

The chain combines TRBV13 with TRBJ1-3; TRBD1 is a possible D gene (5 bases). V lost 6 bases to trimming and J lost 0 bases, with 15 bases between them. Germline V gene lookup returns CDR1 PRHDT and CDR2 FYEKMQ (reference sequence). The CDR3 is made up of 16 amino acids. The CDR3 DNA sequence: TGTGCCAGCAGATTCCCTTCGGGGGTCTCTGGAAACACCATATATTTT. The encoded protein is CASRFPSGVSGNTIYF.

This chain joins TRBV6-6 and TRBJ2-7; D is possibly TRBD2 (5 bases). V lost 0 bases, J lost 6 bases, and 18 bases lay in between. The germline V gene has CDR1 MNHNY and CDR2 SVGAGI (reference sequence). The CDR3 spans 16 residues. CDR3 loop: CASSYSTGSPSLEQYF. The CDR3, as DNA: TGTGCCAGCAGTTACTCGACGGGGAGTCCCTCGCTCGAGCAGTACTTC.

This clone was detected only a few times. This sequence joins TRBV27 and TRBJ2-5, with 11 bases identical to TRBD2. Germline CDR1 MNHEY, CDR2 SMNVEV (reference sequence). V trimming: 2 bases; J trimming: 2 bases; junction bases outside the gene matches: 4. The CDR3 is made up of 16 amino acids. The CDR3 reads CASSLPGLAAQETQYF. Written as DNA, the CDR3 is TGTGCCAGCAGTTTACCGGGACTAGCGGCTCAAGAGACCCAGTACTTC.

The rearrangement uses TRBV28 and TRBJ2-7; 9 bases match TRBD2. The junction had 11 bases not matched to a gene; V was cut back by 6 bases and J by 2 bases. CDR3 size: 16 residues. Germline V gene lookup returns CDR1 MDHEN and CDR2 SYDVKM. CDR3 region: CASSRGLAQGPYEQYF. The DNA of the CDR3 is TGTGCCAGCAGCCGCGGACTAGCGCAAGGGCCCTACGAGCAGTACTTC. Complete variable domain (other parts from reference TRBV28 and TRBJ2-7): DVKVTQSSRYLVKRTGEKVFLECVQDMDHENMFWYRQDPGLGLRLIYFSYDVKMKEKGDIPEGYSVSREKKERFSLILESASTNQTSMYLCASSRGLAQGPYEQYFGPGTRLTVT.

The CDR3 sequence is CASSYFGNADTGELFF. In DNA form, the CDR3 reads TGTGCCAGCAGTTACTTTGGTAATGCGGACACCGGGGAGCTGTTTTTT. The chain joins TRBV6-2 or TRBV6-3 to TRBJ2-2, with D uncertain. Per germline, CDR1 MNHEY and CDR2 SVGEGT. The CDR3 contains 16 residues. The V end lost 1 base, the J end lost 3 bases, and 12 bases lay between the germline ends.

As DNA, the CDR3 is TGCAGCGCTCAACCCACAGGGGTGGGCGGCTATGGCTACACCTTC. It specifies CSAQPTGVGGYGYTF. The rearrangement links TRBV29-1 to TRBJ1-2; 7 bases align to TRBD1. The V gene's germline CDR1 is SQVTM and CDR2 ANQGSEA. V trimming: 7 bases; J trimming: 4 bases; junction bases outside the gene matches: 15. The CDR3 consists of 15 residues.

This chain uses TRBV7-2 with TRBJ2-1; no firm D call. The CDR3 is 14 residues long. The germline CDR1 and CDR2 sequences are SGHTA and FQGNSA. The V gene lost 1 base and the J gene lost 6 bases, with 10 bases spanning the gap. The chain's CDR3 is CASSLEYSINEQFF. In DNA, the CDR3 is TGTGCCAGCAGCTTAGAGTACAGTATCAATGAGCAGTTCTTC.

The gene calls are TRBV25-1 and TRBJ2-7; 8 bases are shared with TRBD1. The CDR3 runs 13 residues. CDR1 and CDR2 (germline): MGHDK, SYGVNS. V was clipped by 6 bases and J by 5 bases; unmatched bases: 6. The DNA for the CDR3 is TGTGCCAGCAGCGACAGGGGTTTCCACGAGCAGTACTTC. Translating gives CASSDRGFHEQYF.

The chain combines TRBV18 with TRBJ1-3; D is perhaps TRBD1 (6 bases). The CDR3 extends over 18 amino acids. Germline CDR1 is KGHSH and CDR2 is LQKENI. Trimming took 4 bases from V and 1 from J, leaving 20 bases between them. CDR3 sequence: CASSQMIKPGVSGNTIYF. In DNA form, the CDR3 reads TGTGCCAGCTCACAAATGATCAAACCAGGGGTGTCTGGAAACACCATATATTTT.

The V call is TRBV27, the J call TRBJ1-2; 10 bases fit TRBD1. V trimming: 7 bases; J trimming: 5 bases; junction bases outside the gene matches: 13. Per germline, CDR1 MNHEY and CDR2 SMNVEV (reference sequence). The CDR3 length is 16 residues. CDR3 nucleotides: TGTGCCAGCACTCTTACCGGGACAGGGGCCTCATATGGCTACACCTTC. The encoded protein is CASTLTGTGASYGYTF.

V is TRBV6-4 and J is TRBJ1-6, with TRBD1 matching 8 bases. Germline V CDR1 and CDR2: MRHNA, SNTAGT. The CDR3 covers 15 residues. Trimming removed 8 bases from V and 7 bases from J; junction bases left unmatched: 10. DNA of the CDR3: TGTGCCAGCCGTTCGGAGGGACAGGTCAATTCACCCCTCCACTTT. As protein: CASRSEGQVNSPLHF.